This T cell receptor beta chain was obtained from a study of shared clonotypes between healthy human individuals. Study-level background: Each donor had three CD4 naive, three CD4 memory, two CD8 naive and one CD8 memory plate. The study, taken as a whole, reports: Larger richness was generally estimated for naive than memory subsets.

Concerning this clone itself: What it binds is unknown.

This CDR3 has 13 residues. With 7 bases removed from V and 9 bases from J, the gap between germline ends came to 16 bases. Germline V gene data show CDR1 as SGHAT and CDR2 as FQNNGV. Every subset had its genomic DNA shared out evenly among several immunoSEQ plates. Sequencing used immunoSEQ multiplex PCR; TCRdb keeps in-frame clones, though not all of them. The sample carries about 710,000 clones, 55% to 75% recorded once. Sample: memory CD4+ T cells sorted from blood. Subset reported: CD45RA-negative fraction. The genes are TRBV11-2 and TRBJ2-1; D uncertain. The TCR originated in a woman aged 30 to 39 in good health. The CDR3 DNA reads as TGTGCCAGCAACGCCCTGTCTTACGGTGAGCAGTTCTTC. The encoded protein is CASNALSYGEQFF.